This T cell receptor beta chain was identified during a study of cytomegalovirus exposure and HLA in healthy donors. In regard to this clone: What it binds is unknown.

PCR was performed using 60 Vbeta and 13 Jbeta primers. Generated by immunoSEQ multiplex PCR, the TCRdb table keeps only in-frame clones and is missing some. The table shows roughly 190,000 clones, with about four fifths occurring only once. In germline, CDR1 is LGHNA, CDR2 YSLEER. J was trimmed by 2 bases and V by 1 base; bases with no gene match: 3. This CDR3 is built from 15 residues. The study, taken as a whole, reports: Several of the most significant clusters appeared, in a later analysis, to be linked to common viral pathogens. When presence/absence was analysed, sequencing depth was taken to be roughly uniform across donors.

The sequencing sample was made of PBMCs. The TCR was taken from a woman in her 30s in good health and CMV-seropositive. The J gene is TRBJ2-7, the V gene TRBV4-3; the match to TRBD1 covers 9 bases. The CDR3 nucleotides read TGCGCCAGCAGCCAAGGGGACAGGGTGACCTACGAGCAGTACTTC. Translating gives CASSQGDRVTYEQYF.